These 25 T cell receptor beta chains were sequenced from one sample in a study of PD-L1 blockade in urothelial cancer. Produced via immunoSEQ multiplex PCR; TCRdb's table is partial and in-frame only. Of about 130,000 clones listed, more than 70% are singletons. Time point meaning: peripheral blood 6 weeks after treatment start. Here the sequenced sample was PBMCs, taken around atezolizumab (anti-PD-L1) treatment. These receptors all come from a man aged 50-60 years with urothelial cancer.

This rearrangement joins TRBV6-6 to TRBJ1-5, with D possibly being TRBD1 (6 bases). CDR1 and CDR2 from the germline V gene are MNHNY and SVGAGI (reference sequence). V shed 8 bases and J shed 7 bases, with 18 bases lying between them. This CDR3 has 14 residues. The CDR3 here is CASRPAGDEQPQHF. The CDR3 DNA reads TGTGCCAGCCGGCCGGCAGGGGACGAACAGCCCCAGCATTTT.

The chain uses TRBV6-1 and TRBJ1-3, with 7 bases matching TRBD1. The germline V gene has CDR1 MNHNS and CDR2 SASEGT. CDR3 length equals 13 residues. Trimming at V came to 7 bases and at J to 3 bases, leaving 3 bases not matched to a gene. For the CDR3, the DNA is TGTGCCAGCACGACAGGGAGTGGAAACACCATATATTTT. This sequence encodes CASTTGSGNTIYF.

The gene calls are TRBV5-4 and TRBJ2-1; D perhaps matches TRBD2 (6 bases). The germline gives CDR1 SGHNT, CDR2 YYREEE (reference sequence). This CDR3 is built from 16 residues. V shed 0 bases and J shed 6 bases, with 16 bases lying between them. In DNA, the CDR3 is TGTGCCAGCAGCTTGGTAGCGACTAGAGGGCTCAATGAGCAGTTCTTC. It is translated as CASSLVATRGLNEQFF.

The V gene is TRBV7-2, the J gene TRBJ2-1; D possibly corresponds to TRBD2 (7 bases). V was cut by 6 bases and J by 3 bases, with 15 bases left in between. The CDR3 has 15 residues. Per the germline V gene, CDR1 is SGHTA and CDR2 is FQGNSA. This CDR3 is CASRGGLGGYNEQFF. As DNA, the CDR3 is TGTGCCAGCAGGGGGGGGCTTGGGGGCTACAATGAGCAGTTCTTC. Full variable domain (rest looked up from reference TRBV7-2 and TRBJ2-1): GAGVSQSPSNKVTEKGKDVELRCDPISGHTALYWYRQSLGQGLEFLIYFQGNSAPDKSGLPSDRFSAERTGGSVSTLTIQRTQQEDSAVYLCASRGGLGGYNEQFFGPGTRLTVL.

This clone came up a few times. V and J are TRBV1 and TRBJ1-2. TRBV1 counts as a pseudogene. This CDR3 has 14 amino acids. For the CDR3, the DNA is TGCACCAGCAGCCAAGATGTACCGGGGTTCGGCTACACCTTC. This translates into CTSSQDVPGFGYTF.

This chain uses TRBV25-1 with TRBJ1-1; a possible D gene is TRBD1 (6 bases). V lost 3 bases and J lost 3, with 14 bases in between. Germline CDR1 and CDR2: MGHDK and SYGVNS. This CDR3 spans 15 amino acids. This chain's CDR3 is CASSDPRGGDTEAFF. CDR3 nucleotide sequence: TGTGCCAGCAGTGACCCCAGGGGCGGTGACACTGAAGCTTTCTTT.

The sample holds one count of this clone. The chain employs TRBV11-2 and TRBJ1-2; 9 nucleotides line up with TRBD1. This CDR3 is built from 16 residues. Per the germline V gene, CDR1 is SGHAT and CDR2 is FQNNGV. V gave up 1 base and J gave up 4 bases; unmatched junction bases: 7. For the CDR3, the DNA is TGTGCCAGCAGCTTAGTAGGGGACAGGGCCACCTATGGCTACACCTTC. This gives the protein CASSLVGDRATYGYTF.

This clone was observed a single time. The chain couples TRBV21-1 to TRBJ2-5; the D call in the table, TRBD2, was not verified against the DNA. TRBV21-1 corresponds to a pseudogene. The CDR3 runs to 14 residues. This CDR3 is CASSRRWDWETQYF. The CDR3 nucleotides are TGTGCCAGCAGCAGAAGATGGGACTGGGAGACCCAGTACTTC.

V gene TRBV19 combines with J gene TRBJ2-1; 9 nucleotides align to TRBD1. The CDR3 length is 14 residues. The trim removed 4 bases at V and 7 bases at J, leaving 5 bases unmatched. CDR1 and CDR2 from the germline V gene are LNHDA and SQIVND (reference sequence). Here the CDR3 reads CASSRTGVKNEQFF. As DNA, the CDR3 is TGTGCCAGTAGTAGGACAGGGGTAAAGAATGAGCAGTTCTTC.

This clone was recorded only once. CDR3 in DNA: TGTGCCAGCAGCTTAGGCGCAGCGGGAGGGCGAATGGATACGCAGTATTTT. Amino acids: CASSLGAAGGRMDTQYF. The chain employs TRBV11-2 and TRBJ2-3; the match to TRBD2 covers 10 bases. The germline CDR1 and CDR2 sequences are SGHAT and FQNNGV. The CDR3 covers 17 residues. V lost 1 base, J lost 6 bases, and 10 bases stayed unmatched. Complete variable domain (other parts from reference TRBV11-2 and TRBJ2-3): EAGVAQSPRYKIIEKRQSVAFWCNPISGHATLYWYQQILGQGPKLLIQFQNNGVVDDSQLPKDRFSAERLKGVDSTLKIQPAKLEDSAVYLCASSLGAAGGRMDTQYFGPGTRLTVL.

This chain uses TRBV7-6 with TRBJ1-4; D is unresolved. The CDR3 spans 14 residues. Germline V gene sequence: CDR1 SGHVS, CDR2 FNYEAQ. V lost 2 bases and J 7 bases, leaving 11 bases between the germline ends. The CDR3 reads CASSLTNRGEKLFF. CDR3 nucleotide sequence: TGTGCCAGCAGCTTAACCAACCGGGGTGAAAAACTGTTTTTT. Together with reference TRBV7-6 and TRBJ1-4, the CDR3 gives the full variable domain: GAGVSQSPRYKVTKRGQDVALRCDPISGHVSLYWYRQALGQGPEFLTYFNYEAQQDKSGLPNDRFSAERPEGSISTLTIQRTEQRDSAMYRCASSLTNRGEKLFFGSGTQLSVL.

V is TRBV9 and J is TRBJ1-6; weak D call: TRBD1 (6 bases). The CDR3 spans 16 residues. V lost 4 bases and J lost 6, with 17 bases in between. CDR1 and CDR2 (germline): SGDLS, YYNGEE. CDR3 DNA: TGTGCCAGCAGCCCACAGATGTCCAGGGGTAATTCACCCCTCCACTTT. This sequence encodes CASSPQMSRGNSPLHF.

CDR3 bases: TGTGCCAGCAGTTACTCCTATGGGCTTAATTCACCCCTCCACTTT. It codes for CASSYSYGLNSPLHF. The chain combines TRBV6-5 with TRBJ1-6; D ambiguous. The germline V gene has CDR1 MNHEY and CDR2 SVGAGI. Trimming stripped 0 bases from V and 6 bases from J, with 9 bases between. The CDR3 sequence is 15 residues long.

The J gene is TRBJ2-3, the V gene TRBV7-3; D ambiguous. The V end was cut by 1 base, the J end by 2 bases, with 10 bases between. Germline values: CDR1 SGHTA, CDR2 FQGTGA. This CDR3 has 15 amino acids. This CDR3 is CASSLNSLYTDTQYF. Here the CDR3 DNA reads TGTGCCAGCAGCTTAAACAGTCTCTACACAGATACGCAGTATTTT.

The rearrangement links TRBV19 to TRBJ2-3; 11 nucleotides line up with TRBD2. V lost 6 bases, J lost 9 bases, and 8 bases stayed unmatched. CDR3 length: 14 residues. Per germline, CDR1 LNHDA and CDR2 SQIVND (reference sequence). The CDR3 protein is CASSLLAGAATQYF. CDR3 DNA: TGTGCCAGTAGCCTACTAGCGGGAGCAGCAACGCAGTATTTT. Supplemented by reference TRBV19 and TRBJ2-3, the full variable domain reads DGGITQSPKYLFRKEGQNVTLSCEQNLNHDAMYWYRQDPGQGLRLIYYSQIVNDFQKGDIAEGYSVSREKKESFPLTVTSAQKNPTAFYLCASSLLAGAATQYFGPGTRLTVL.

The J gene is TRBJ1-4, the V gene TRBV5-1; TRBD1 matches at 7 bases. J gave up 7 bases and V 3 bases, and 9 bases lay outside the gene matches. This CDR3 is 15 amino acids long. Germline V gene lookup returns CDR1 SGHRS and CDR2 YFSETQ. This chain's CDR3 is CASSSGHRGGEKLFF. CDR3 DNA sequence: TGCGCCAGCAGCTCCGGACACAGGGGAGGTGAAAAACTGTTTTTT.

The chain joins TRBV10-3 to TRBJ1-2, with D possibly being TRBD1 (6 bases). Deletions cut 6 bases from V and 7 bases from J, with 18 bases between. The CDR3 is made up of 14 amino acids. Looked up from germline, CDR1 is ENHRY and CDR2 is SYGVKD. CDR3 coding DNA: TGTGCCATCAGCCCCCCGGACAGAAGTTCTGGCTACACCTTC. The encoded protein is CAISPPDRSSGYTF.

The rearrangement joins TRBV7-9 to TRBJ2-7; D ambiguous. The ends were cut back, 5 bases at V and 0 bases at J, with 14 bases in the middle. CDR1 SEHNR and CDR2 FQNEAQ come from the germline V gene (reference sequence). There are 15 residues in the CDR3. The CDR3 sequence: CASSPIQEISYEQYF. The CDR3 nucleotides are TGTGCCAGCAGCCCTATCCAGGAAATCTCCTACGAGCAGTACTTC.

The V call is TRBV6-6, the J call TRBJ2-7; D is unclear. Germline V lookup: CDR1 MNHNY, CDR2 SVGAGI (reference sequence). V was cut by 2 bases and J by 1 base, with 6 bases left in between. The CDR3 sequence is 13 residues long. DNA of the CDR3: TGTGCCAGCAGTTACACAAGTTCCTACGAGCAGTACTTC. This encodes CASSYTSSYEQYF.

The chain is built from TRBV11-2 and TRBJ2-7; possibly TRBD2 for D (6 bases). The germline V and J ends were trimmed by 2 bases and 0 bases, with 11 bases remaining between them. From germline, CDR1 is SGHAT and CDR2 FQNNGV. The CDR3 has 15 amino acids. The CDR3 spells CASSLSLASSYEQYF. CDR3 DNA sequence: TGTGCCAGCAGCTTAAGTCTAGCGAGCTCCTACGAGCAGTACTTC.

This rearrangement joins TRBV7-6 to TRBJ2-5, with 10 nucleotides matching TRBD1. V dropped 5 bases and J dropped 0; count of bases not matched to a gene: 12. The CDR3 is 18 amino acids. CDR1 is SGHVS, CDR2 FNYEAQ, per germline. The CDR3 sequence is CASSRARATGGYQETQYF. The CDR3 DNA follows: TGTGCCAGCAGCCGCGCCCGGGCGACAGGGGGCTACCAAGAGACCCAGTACTTC.

The CDR3 protein is CASSDIDTGELFF. The CDR3 nucleotides are TGTGCCAGCAGTGACATAGACACCGGGGAGCTGTTTTTT. V usage is TRBV2 and J usage is TRBJ2-2; D not resolved. V lost 3 bases to trimming and J lost 3 bases, with 5 bases between them. CDR1 and CDR2 (germline): SNHLY, FYNNEI. The CDR3 covers 13 residues.

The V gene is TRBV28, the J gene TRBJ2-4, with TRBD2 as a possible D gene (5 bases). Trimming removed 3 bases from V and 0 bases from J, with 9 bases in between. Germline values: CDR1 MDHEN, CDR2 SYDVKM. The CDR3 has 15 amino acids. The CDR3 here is CASSFGDLAKNIQYF. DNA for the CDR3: TGTGCCAGCAGTTTCGGGGATCTAGCCAAAAACATTCAGTACTTC.

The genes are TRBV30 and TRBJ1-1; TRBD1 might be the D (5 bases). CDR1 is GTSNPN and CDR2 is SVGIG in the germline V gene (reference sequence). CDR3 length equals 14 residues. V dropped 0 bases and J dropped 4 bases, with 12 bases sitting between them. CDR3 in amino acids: CAWSVGGWATEAFF. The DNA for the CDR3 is TGTGCCTGGAGTGTTGGGGGGTGGGCCACTGAAGCTTTCTTT.

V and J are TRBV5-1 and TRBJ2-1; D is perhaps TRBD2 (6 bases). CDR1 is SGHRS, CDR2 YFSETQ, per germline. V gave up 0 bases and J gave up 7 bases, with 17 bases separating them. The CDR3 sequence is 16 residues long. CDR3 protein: CASSLGAGPITNEQFF. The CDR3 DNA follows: TGCGCCAGCAGCTTGGGGGCGGGACCCATCACTAATGAGCAGTTCTTC. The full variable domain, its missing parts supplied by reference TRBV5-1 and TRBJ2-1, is KAGVTQTPRYLIKTRGQQVTLSCSPISGHRSVSWYQQTPGQGLQFLFEYFSETQRNKGNFPGRFSGRQFSNSRSEMNVSTLELGDSALYLCASSLGAGPITNEQFFGPGTRLTVL.